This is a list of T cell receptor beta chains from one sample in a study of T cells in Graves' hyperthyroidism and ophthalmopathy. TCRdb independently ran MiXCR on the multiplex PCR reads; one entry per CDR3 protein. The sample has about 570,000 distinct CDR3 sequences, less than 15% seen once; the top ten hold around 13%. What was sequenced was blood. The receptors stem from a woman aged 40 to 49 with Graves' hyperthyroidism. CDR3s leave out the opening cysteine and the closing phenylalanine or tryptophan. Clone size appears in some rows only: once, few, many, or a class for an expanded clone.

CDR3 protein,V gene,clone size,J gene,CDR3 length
ASSVLAGVAGEQF,TRBV27,.,TRBJ2-1,13
ASSSTGGLAGRENEQF,TRBV7-9,many,TRBJ2-1,16
ASSGLAGGRSEQF,TRBV9,few,TRBJ2-1,13
ASSRDRGPWEVQPQH,TRBV6-1,many,TRBJ1-5,15
ASSLDGVLNEQY,TRBV7-9,many,TRBJ2-7,12
ASRPPGQSYEQY,TRBV5-1,many,TRBJ2-7,12
ASSFELAGVNEQF,TRBV27,many,TRBJ2-1,13
ASKQGRRYSPLH,TRBV12-3/TRBV12-4,many,TRBJ1-6,12
ASSSDPGTQY,TRBV7-9,many,TRBJ2-3,10
SPKRDTQY,TRBV20-1,once,TRBJ2-3,8
SARVTESSYEQY,TRBV20-1,many,TRBJ2-7,12
ATSGSGTRNYNEQF,TRBV24-1,many,TRBJ2-1,14
ASSPWTSGSRHEQY,TRBV27,few,TRBJ2-7,14
ASSLDFGQATQY,TRBV7-9,many,TRBJ2-3,12
ASSTGEGDGYT,TRBV18,.,TRBJ1-2,11
SAHSREGIYNEQF,TRBV20-1,.,TRBJ2-1,13
ASTYSGTHEQF,TRBV7-8,many,TRBJ2-1,11
ASSPLDRGQDTQY,TRBV6-1,.,TRBJ2-3,13
SARVNGPYNEQF,TRBV20-1,many,TRBJ2-1,12
ASTSRRSTDTQY,TRBV6-1,many,TRBJ2-3,12
ASSPDARGQANYGYT,TRBV5-1,many,TRBJ1-2,15
ATSRDLNYEQY,TRBV15,many,TRBJ2-7,11
ASSLGGLGTTDTQY,TRBV5-8,.,TRBJ2-3,14
ASSQADRGRYGYT,TRBV3-1,many,TRBJ1-2,13
ASTRTSGSPETQY,TRBV2,many,TRBJ2-5,13
ASSYQPGRGKSSYNSPLH,TRBV12-3/TRBV12-4,many,TRBJ1-6,18
ASSIGPPSNYGYT,TRBV19,few,TRBJ1-2,13
ASRGLAGGSYEQY,TRBV6-2/TRBV6-3,many,TRBJ2-7,13